This T cell receptor (beta chain) was recorded in a study of T cells in Graves' hyperthyroidism and ophthalmopathy. Study-level points and caveats: The blood repertoire included most of the expanded thyroid clonotypes above 0.001. Patients with ophthalmopathy were separated from those with stable hyperthyroidism by a 13 V-J model.

From germline, CDR1 is DFQATT and CDR2 SNEGSKA (reference sequence). V trimming: 6 bases; J trimming: 2 bases; junction bases outside the gene matches: 6. This CDR3 has 13 amino acids. It was RNA transcripts that yielded the amplified TCR beta CDR3 regions. First-round RT-PCR targeting the TCR CDR3 was performed with the HTBI primer set. TCRdb fed the multiplex PCR reads into MiXCR, producing one record per CDR3 protein. The sample lists fewer than 850,000 distinct CDR3 sequences; roughly 17% were seen once. When ophthalmopathy did not progress within 18 months, Graves' hyperthyroidism was considered stable. Uncontrolled infection, other autoimmune disease, pregnancy or lactation excluded patients. This clonotype was seen more than once but under ten times. The antigen is not known.

This receptor was identified in a man aged 50-60 years with Graves' hyperthyroidism. The sample taken for sequencing was blood. This chain uses TRBV20-1 with TRBJ2-7; 8 nucleotides line up with TRBD2. Here the CDR3 reads CSAEAGETYEQYF. CDR3 sequence (DNA): TGCAGTGCCGAAGCGGGGGAGACCTACGAGCAGTACTTC.